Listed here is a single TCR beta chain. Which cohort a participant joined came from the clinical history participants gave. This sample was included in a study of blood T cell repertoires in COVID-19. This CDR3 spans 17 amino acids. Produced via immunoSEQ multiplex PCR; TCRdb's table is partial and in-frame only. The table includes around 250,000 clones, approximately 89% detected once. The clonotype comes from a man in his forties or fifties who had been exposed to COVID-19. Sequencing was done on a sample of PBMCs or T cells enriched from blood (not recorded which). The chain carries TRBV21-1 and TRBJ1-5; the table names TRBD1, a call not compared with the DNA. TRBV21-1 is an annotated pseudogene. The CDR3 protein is CASSNGPGQGASQPQHF. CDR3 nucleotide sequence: TGTGCCAGCAGCAATGGGCCCGGACAGGGGGCATCACAGCCCCAGCATTTT.